These T cell receptor beta chains were read from a single sample in a study of T cells expressing NK-cell markers. TCRdb reanalyzed the 5' RACE reads and collapses them to one entry per CDR3 protein, without DNA. The sample has under 600,000 distinct CDR3 sequences, and its top ten clones hold about 1.5%. Input material: blood T cells: a sorted CD56 or NKG2C T cell subset, CD4+ or CD8+ T cells, or bulk PBMC T cells (not recorded which). Receptors originate from a woman aged 45-65 years in good health. Both conserved end residues are part of each CDR3.

v_gene: TRBV7-9; j_gene: TRBJ2-3; CDR3aa: CASSLVGSRSGRPGDTQYF
v_gene: TRBV10-3; j_gene: TRBJ2-7; CDR3aa: CASAGTSAITYEQYF
v_gene: TRBV25-1; j_gene: TRBJ2-5; CDR3aa: CASRSTGWGETQYF
v_gene: TRBV29-1; j_gene: TRBJ1-2; CDR3aa: CSVEVPGAYGYTF
v_gene: TRBV3-1; j_gene: TRBJ2-1; CDR3aa: CASRFAGGFGNEQFF
v_gene: TRBV19; j_gene: TRBJ2-2; CDR3aa: CASRPSNLGQVGELFF
v_gene: TRBV21-1; j_gene: TRBJ2-1; CDR3aa: CASSKALRTSGRARQFF
v_gene: TRBV28; j_gene: TRBJ1-1; CDR3aa: CASREVSSTEAFF
v_gene: TRBV13; j_gene: TRBJ1-1; CDR3aa: CASSFPTGGGAFF
v_gene: TRBV6-2/TRBV6-3; j_gene: TRBJ2-7; CDR3aa: CASTPQAGVFYEQYF
v_gene: TRBV15; j_gene: TRBJ1-4; CDR3aa: CATSKINEKLFF
v_gene: TRBV4-2; j_gene: TRBJ2-2; CDR3aa: CASSQVLGTSTGELFF
v_gene: TRBV5-1; j_gene: TRBJ2-7; CDR3aa: CASSLVASFNYEQYF
v_gene: TRBV12-3/TRBV12-4; j_gene: TRBJ1-2; CDR3aa: CASSPLTGTYGYTF
v_gene: TRBV7-9; j_gene: TRBJ1-4; CDR3aa: CASSFRGQGYEKLFF
v_gene: TRBV15; j_gene: TRBJ2-1; CDR3aa: CATSRPSGSRNEQFF
v_gene: TRBV3-1; j_gene: TRBJ2-1; CDR3aa: CASSPWSGSHNEQFF
v_gene: TRBV5-4; j_gene: TRBJ2-1; CDR3aa: CASSSRTSGPGRFF
v_gene: TRBV24-1; j_gene: TRBJ2-1; CDR3aa: CATSDSRTSRSYNEQFF
v_gene: TRBV20-1; j_gene: TRBJ2-5; CDR3aa: CSASSGVRAQYF
v_gene: TRBV4-1; j_gene: TRBJ2-5; CDR3aa: CASSPQGGVGETQYF
v_gene: TRBV7-9; j_gene: TRBJ1-1; CDR3aa: CASSLARRGTEAFF
v_gene: TRBV12-3/TRBV12-4; j_gene: TRBJ1-6; CDR3aa: CASTPRGEGWSPLHF
v_gene: TRBV27; j_gene: TRBJ2-2; CDR3aa: CASRPRSGRERHTGELFF
v_gene: TRBV6-1; j_gene: TRBJ1-2; CDR3aa: CASSEDSSGTVANYGYTF
v_gene: TRBV20-1; j_gene: TRBJ2-7; CDR3aa: CSARPPDGREQYF